One and the same sample provided the 8 T cell receptor beta chains below, sequenced in a study of neoadjuvant anti-PD-1 for oral cavity cancer. TCRdb keeps only in-frame clones here, not all; method: immunoSEQ multiplex PCR. The sample consists of around 14,000 clones, 55% to 75% of them appearing once. Sequencing was performed on PBMCs, taken before nivolumab (anti-PD-1) treatment. These receptors were taken from a person aged 40 to 85 with oral cavity squamous cell carcinoma.

The V gene is TRBV27, the J gene TRBJ1-4, with TRBD1 matching over 8 bases. Germline CDR1 is MNHEY and CDR2 is SMNVEV (reference sequence). The CDR3 is 16 residues long. V lost 5 bases, J lost 5 bases, and 10 bases stayed unmatched. The CDR3 DNA reads TGTGCCAGCAGTGCCCAGGGGGCGAGAATAAATGAAAAACTGTTTTTT. This encodes CASSAQGARINEKLFF.

The rearrangement links TRBV27 to TRBJ1-2; tentative D call: TRBD1 (6 bases). CDR1 is MNHEY, CDR2 SMNVEV, per germline (reference sequence). The CDR3 is 13 amino acids. Deletions cut 4 bases from V and 8 bases from J, with 14 bases between. CDR3 region: CASSSTTGGGYTF. DNA for the CDR3: TGTGCCAGCAGTTCCACGACAGGTGGGGGCTACACCTTC.

DNA for the CDR3: TGTGCCAGATCGGGCCGGGGGAATGGCAATCAGCCCCAGCATTTT. Translating gives CARSGRGNGNQPQHF. V is TRBV7-9 and J is TRBJ1-5, with TRBD1 as a possible D gene (5 bases). The V gene lost 9 bases and the J gene lost 2 bases, with 17 bases spanning the gap. Germline CDR1 SEHNR, CDR2 FQNEAQ (reference sequence). CDR3 length: 15 amino acids. Complete variable domain (other parts from reference TRBV7-9 and TRBJ1-5): DTGVSQNPRHKITKRGQNVTFRCDPISEHNRLYWYRQTLGQGPEFLTYFQNEAQLEKSRLLSDRFSAERPKGSFSTLEIQRTEQGDSAMYLCARSGRGNGNQPQHFGDGTRLSIL.

V is TRBV10-3 and J is TRBJ1-5; no reliable D call. In germline, CDR1 is ENHRY, CDR2 SYGVKD. V lost 6 bases, J lost 4 bases, and 13 bases lay in between. The CDR3 has 14 residues. The CDR3 here is CAIRAAGLNQPQHF. The CDR3 DNA follows: TGTGCCATCAGGGCCGCCGGGTTAAATCAGCCCCAGCATTTT.

The gene calls are TRBV2 and TRBJ2-7; 11 bases match TRBD2. Unmatched junction bases numbered 4, after V lost 6 bases and J lost 3 bases. The germline gives CDR1 SNHLY, CDR2 FYNNEI. The CDR3 contains 14 residues. The CDR3 DNA reads as TGTGCCAGCAGAAGACTAGCGGGAAGCTACGAGCAGTACTTC. This encodes CASRRLAGSYEQYF.

The rearrangement joins TRBV6-5 to TRBJ1-2; maybe TRBD1 (5 bases). This CDR3 has 14 residues. The ends were cut back, 8 bases at V and 1 base at J, with 14 bases in the middle. Germline loops: CDR1 MNHEY, CDR2 SVGAGI. CDR3 sequence reads: CASSPQGLNYGYTF. The CDR3 DNA reads as TGTGCCAGCTCCCCGCAGGGACTTAACTATGGCTACACCTTC.

The table lists this clone with a few counts. The chain carries TRBV6-1 and TRBJ2-7; D is unclear. The CDR3 runs 15 residues. V lost 7 bases to trimming and J lost 0 bases, with 16 bases between them. Per the germline V gene, CDR1 is MNHNS and CDR2 is SASEGT. CDR3 DNA sequence: TGTGCCAGCACCAAAGATAGCCTGAGCTCCTACGAGCAGTACTTC. Protein sequence: CASTKDSLSSYEQYF.

Only a few counts were recorded for this clone. In nucleotides, the CDR3 is TGTGCCAGCTCACGACGTGCGATCGTCGACGAGCAGTACTTC. It is translated as CASSRRAIVDEQYF. This rearrangement joins TRBV18 to TRBJ2-7; D is uncertain. CDR1 is KGHSH and CDR2 is LQKENI in the germline V gene. The CDR3 sequence is 14 residues long. Trimming stripped 4 bases from V and 5 bases from J, with 15 bases between.